This entry lists 16 T cell receptor beta chains sequenced from one sample in a study of blood T cell repertoires in COVID-19. Sequencing used immunoSEQ multiplex PCR; TCRdb keeps in-frame clones, though not all of them. The sample lists 200,000 to 250,000 clones, over 75% seen once, with roughly 7.2% in the top ten. The sequenced material came from PBMCs or T cells enriched from blood (not recorded which). These receptors originate from a man under 40 in a cohort exposed to, infected with or recovered from COVID-19 (not recorded which).

The CDR3 region is CASSPSGQETQYF. CDR3 in DNA: TGTGCCAGCTCACCTAGCGGCCAAGAGACCCAGTACTTC. The chain is built from TRBV18 and TRBJ2-5; possibly TRBD2 for D (6 bases). The CDR3 length is 13 residues. The V and J ends lost 3 bases and 1 base respectively, with 6 bases between them. Germline-derived CDR1 and CDR2 are KGHSH and LQKENI.

V usage is TRBV2 and J usage is TRBJ2-7, with D unresolved. Germline CDR1 SNHLY, CDR2 FYNNEI. V was pared by 8 bases and J by 4 bases, with 15 bases between. The CDR3 covers 13 residues. The CDR3 region is CASDPGPQYEQYF. The CDR3 DNA follows: TGTGCCAGCGACCCGGGTCCACAATACGAGCAGTACTTC.

The chain joins TRBV7-3 to TRBJ2-1; 10 bases map to TRBD2. This CDR3 contains 16 residues. V lost 2 bases to trimming and J lost 5 bases; unmatched junction nucleotides: 6. CDR1 SGHTA and CDR2 FQGTGA come from the germline V gene. CDR3 in DNA: TGTGCCAGCAGCTTAGGTTGGACTAGCGGCCACAATGAGCAGTTCTTC. As protein: CASSLGWTSGHNEQFF.

The chain uses TRBV28 and TRBJ2-1, with 14 positions matching TRBD2. The V segment lost 5 bases and the J segment 12 bases; nucleotides outside the gene matches: 9. CDR1 MDHEN and CDR2 SYDVKM come from the germline V gene. The CDR3 runs to 15 residues. CDR3 sequence: CASSRGGTSGRGQFF. The DNA for the CDR3 is TGTGCCAGCAGTAGAGGAGGGACTAGCGGGAGAGGGCAGTTCTTC.

This clone was found once. V gene TRBV19 combines with J gene TRBJ1-1, with TRBD1 as a possible D gene (5 bases). The CDR3 contains 15 residues. CDR1 and CDR2 (germline): LNHDA, SQIVND (reference sequence). Trimming stripped 7 bases from V and 4 bases from J, with 19 bases between. The CDR3 nucleotides read TGTGCCAGTACCGACCCGGGGGGAGGGGCCACTGAAGCTTTCTTT. This gives the protein CASTDPGGGATEAFF.

The rearrangement links TRBV9 to TRBJ2-5, with D uncertain. This CDR3 is 14 amino acids long. V shed 0 bases and J shed 5 bases, with 11 bases lying between them. Germline V gene lookup returns CDR1 SGDLS and CDR2 YYNGEE. CDR3 region: CASSVEPGDETQYF. CDR3 sequence (DNA): TGTGCCAGCAGCGTAGAACCGGGTGACGAGACCCAGTACTTC.

The J gene is TRBJ2-1, the V gene TRBV11-2; the match to TRBD2 covers 9 bases. J lost 8 bases, V lost 5 bases, and 4 bases had no gene match. Germline V lookup: CDR1 SGHAT, CDR2 FQNNGV. CDR3 length: 13 residues. CDR3 sequence: CASSLAGRDEQFF. The CDR3 bases are TGTGCCAGCAGCCTAGCGGGGAGGGATGAGCAGTTCTTC.

V usage is TRBV27 and J usage is TRBJ2-7, with D tentatively TRBD1 (6 bases). Trimming removed 7 bases at V and 5 bases at J, with 12 bases between. The germline V gene has CDR1 MNHEY and CDR2 SMNVEV (reference sequence). The CDR3 has 12 residues. The CDR3 region has the DNA TGTGCCAGCATGGGGGCGAGGAACGAGCAGTACTTC. This encodes CASMGARNEQYF.

The gene calls are TRBV15 and TRBJ1-2; TRBD1 matches 7 bases. Looked up from germline, CDR1 is LNHNV and CDR2 is YYDKDF (reference sequence). With V trimmed by 1 base and J by 7 bases, 9 bases remained unmatched. This CDR3 has 15 residues. The CDR3 here is CATSRGIEGGRGYTF. The CDR3 DNA reads TGTGCCACCAGCAGAGGGATCGAAGGGGGCCGTGGCTACACCTTC.

Regarding this clone: This CDR3 is also generated by other DNA sequences in the sample. This chain connects TRBV19 to TRBJ1-1; D may be TRBD1 (5 bases). The V gene's germline CDR1 is LNHDA and CDR2 SQIVND (reference sequence). CDR3 length: 13 amino acids. V dropped 3 bases and J dropped 4 bases, with 9 bases sitting between them. This CDR3 is CASSIGGGTEAFF. The CDR3 DNA follows: TGTGCCAGTAGTATTGGGGGAGGCACTGAAGCTTTCTTT.

This chain connects TRBV15 to TRBJ2-1; the D gene is possibly TRBD2 (5 bases). CDR3 length equals 17 residues. The V gene's germline CDR1 is LNHNV and CDR2 YYDKDF (reference sequence). V lost 0 bases to trimming and J lost 6 bases, with 18 bases between them. The CDR3 spells CATSRDAAEGRGNEQFF. CDR3 nucleotides: TGTGCCACCAGCAGAGATGCGGCAGAAGGCCGGGGCAATGAGCAGTTCTTC.

The chain carries TRBV4-1 and TRBJ2-7, with 9 positions matching TRBD2. Trimming removed 0 bases from V and 0 bases from J; junction bases left unmatched: 6. The CDR3 runs to 17 residues. In germline, CDR1 is MGHRA, CDR2 YSYEKL. CDR3 loop: CASSQETGGRDSYEQYF. The CDR3 coding sequence is TGCGCCAGCAGCCAAGAAACGGGCGGGAGGGACTCCTACGAGCAGTACTTC.

This chain's CDR3 is CASSQEGGTGGLYEQYF. DNA of the CDR3: TGTGCCAGCAGCCAAGAGGGGGGCACAGGGGGACTCTACGAGCAGTACTTC. V usage is TRBV4-2 and J usage is TRBJ2-7, with TRBD1 matching over 8 bases. V lost 0 bases, J lost 3 bases, and 10 bases stayed unmatched. Germline V CDR1 and CDR2: LGHNA, YNFKEQ. The CDR3 runs 17 residues.

The chain is built from TRBV7-3 and TRBJ2-7, with 7 nucleotides matching TRBD2. Germline CDR1 reads SGHTA; CDR2 reads FQGTGA. Trimming at V came to 5 bases and at J to 5 bases, leaving 9 bases not matched to a gene. The CDR3 sequence is 14 residues long. CDR3 protein: CASSLGGGPNEQYF. The CDR3 region has the DNA TGTGCCAGCAGCCTGGGCGGGGGTCCTAACGAGCAGTACTTC.

The chain employs TRBV6-5 and TRBJ1-2, with D tentatively TRBD1 (5 bases). Germline CDR1 MNHEY, CDR2 SVGAGI. V was shortened by 7 bases and J by 4 bases, with 13 bases between the two germline ends. This CDR3 has 13 amino acids. CDR3 in DNA: TGTGCCAGCACTGTCGACAGCTTCTATGGCTACACCTTC. Its translation: CASTVDSFYGYTF.

This clone was seen a handful of times. The chain employs TRBV13 and TRBJ1-1, with D hard to call. Germline lookup yields CDR1 PRHDT and CDR2 FYEKMQ (reference sequence). The length of the CDR3 is 14 residues. Trimming removed 0 bases from V and 7 bases from J, with 12 bases in between. The CDR3 nucleotides read TGTGCCAGCAGCTTAGGATCGGCAGCGAATGAAGCTTTCTTT. It specifies CASSLGSAANEAFF. The full variable domain, completed using reference TRBV13 and TRBJ1-1, is AAGVIQSPRHLIKEKRETATLKCYPIPRHDTVYWYQQGPGQDPQFLISFYEKMQSDKGSIPDRFSAQQFSDYHSELNMSSLELGDSALYFCASSLGSAANEAFFGQGTRLTVV.